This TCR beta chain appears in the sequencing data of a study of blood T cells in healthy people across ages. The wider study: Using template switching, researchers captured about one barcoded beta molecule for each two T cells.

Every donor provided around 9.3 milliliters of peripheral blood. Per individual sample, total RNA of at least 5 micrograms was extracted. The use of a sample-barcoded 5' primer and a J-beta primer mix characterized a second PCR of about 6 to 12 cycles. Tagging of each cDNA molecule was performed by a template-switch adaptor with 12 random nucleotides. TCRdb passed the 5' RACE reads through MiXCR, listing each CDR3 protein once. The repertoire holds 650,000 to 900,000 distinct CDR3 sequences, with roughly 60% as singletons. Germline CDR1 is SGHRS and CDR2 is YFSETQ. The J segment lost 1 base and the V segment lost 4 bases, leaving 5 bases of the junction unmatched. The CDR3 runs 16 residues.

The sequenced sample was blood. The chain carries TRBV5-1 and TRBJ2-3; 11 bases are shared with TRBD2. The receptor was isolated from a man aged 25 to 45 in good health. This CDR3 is CASSPGLAARTDTQYF. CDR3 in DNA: TGCGCCAGCAGCCCGGGACTAGCGGCTCGCACAGATACGCAGTATTTT.